This T cell receptor (beta chain) stems from a study of chemoradiotherapy in HPV16-positive cancers (dated by TCRdb to 2021 to 2024). For context, the study as a whole: Functional T-cell assays on cells from a couple of HPV16-positive patients defined candidate HPV-specific T-cell clones and common TCR motifs. The study asked whether T-cell immunity to the HPV oncoproteins E6 and E7 changes during chemoradiotherapy and whether this immunity affects survival. TCR repertoires from 86 patients with HPV-related cancers were then used to track the candidate HPV-specific TCRs and motifs. General findings and caveats noted by the study authors: Expansion of candidate HPV-specific clones and E7-related TCR motifs was observed in the tumor microenvironment during treatment, whereas no such expansion was observed for non-HPV-specific T cells. Among HPV16-positive patients, expansion of HPV-responsive T cells during chemoradiotherapy was associated with better recurrence-free survival. Only two HPV16-positive patients were used to derive the functional definition of HPV-specific T cells, and the survival association was reported for HPV16-positive patients.

Its CDR3 holds 19 amino acids, cysteine through phenylalanine. The retained sequence is limited to the CDR3, 57 bases, with the frame set at the first base. The library came from the immunoSEQ multiplex PCR assay. TCRdb provides this immuneACCESS table in a form limited to in-frame rearrangements. Some clones are lacking; in checked studies, under half of them reflect an unresolved V gene, and why the rest are absent is not known. The sample table contains 65,000 to 80,000 clones; only one count was recorded for roughly 90% of them. More than 3.5% of the sample is held by the ten biggest clonotypes. Repertoires were sampled multiple times during chemoradiotherapy, which allowed clonal expansion in the tumor microenvironment to be followed. Regarding this clone: Its antigen is unknown. Base qualities were left out, and no much larger clone turns up one base away.

In this chain, TRBV21-1 is recombined with TRBJ2-7; TRBD1, the table's D call, was not compared with the DNA. TRBV21-1 is an annotated pseudogene. The material was blood, obtained from a patient who underwent chemoradiotherapy. This receptor was taken from a human donor with HPV-associated anogenital cancer. At the DNA level, the sequence is TGTGCCAGCAGCCGGTGGACAAGGGGCGCCCCTCCAGTCCTCCACGAGCAGTACTTC. It codes for CASSRWTRGAPPVLHEQYF.